What follows are 14 T cell receptor beta chains derived from one specimen sequenced in a study of CD8+ T cells in alopecia areata. Sequencing relied on a cDNA template that was reverse transcribed from extracted RNA. The assay was immunoSEQ multiplex PCR, and TCRdb's table has in-frame clones only and misses some. The sample contains around 200,000 clones, more than 60% of which appear only once. The material sequenced was CD4+ T cells sorted from blood, taken at week 0. The origin of the receptors is a human donor with alopecia areata.

The chain uses TRBV6-1 and TRBJ2-2, with D tentatively TRBD2 (6 bases). V was shortened by 2 bases and J by 4 bases, with 11 bases between the two germline ends. This CDR3 contains 15 residues. Germline V gene sequence: CDR1 MNHNS, CDR2 SASEGT. The CDR3, as DNA: TGTGCCAGCAGTGAAAGGGCGGGATCCACCGGGGAGCTGTTTTTT. Its protein product is CASSERAGSTGELFF.

The V call is TRBV19, the J call TRBJ2-3; 7 bases are shared with TRBD1. This CDR3 is 15 amino acids long. Germline V gene sequence: CDR1 LNHDA, CDR2 SQIVND (reference sequence). J lost 5 bases, V lost 3 bases, and 8 bases had no gene match. The CDR3 region has the DNA TGTGCCAGTAGTATGCAGGGGGTGGTTGGAGATACGCAGTATTTT. Its translation: CASSMQGVVGDTQYF.

This sequence joins TRBV11-3 and TRBJ2-6; possibly TRBD1 or TRBD2 for D (5 bases each). Trimming removed 5 bases at V and 4 bases at J, with 18 bases between. The length of the CDR3 is 17 residues. Per germline, CDR1 SGHNT and CDR2 YENEEA. CDR3 nucleotide sequence: TGTGCCAGCAGCGAGCTCGGTGGGGGTCTAGGGGCCAACGTCCTGACTTTC. Its translation: CASSELGGGLGANVLTF.

Turning to this clone: This same CDR3 is encoded by further DNA sequences in the sample. J is TRBJ2-7 and V is TRBV29-1, with unresolved D. With 4 bases removed from V and 3 bases from J, the gap between germline ends came to 7 bases. CDR1 is SQVTM and CDR2 is ANQGSEA in the germline V gene. This CDR3 comprises 11 residues. The CDR3 sequence: CSVGQNYEQYF. CDR3 nucleotide sequence: TGCAGCGTTGGGCAAAACTACGAGCAGTACTTC.

The CDR3 is CASRGQGNTGELFF. The CDR3 DNA sequence: TGTGCCAGCAGGGGACAGGGGAACACCGGGGAGCTGTTTTTT. The chain has TRBV7-3 and TRBJ2-2; 9 bases match TRBD1. From germline, CDR1 is SGHTA and CDR2 FQGTGA. The length of the CDR3 is 14 residues. V was pared by 6 bases and J by 1 base, with 0 bases of the junction left unmatched.

The rearrangement uses TRBV28 and TRBJ1-2; D unclear. The V and J ends lost 6 bases and 5 bases respectively, with 4 bases between them. CDR3 length: 10 amino acids. CDR1 and CDR2 from the germline V gene are MDHEN and SYDVKM. The CDR3 protein is CASSRYGYTF. CDR3 bases: TGTGCCAGCAGCCGGTATGGCTACACCTTC.

V and J are TRBV11-2 and TRBJ2-1; D unclear. The CDR3 spans 16 residues. The V end was cut by 5 bases, the J end by 8 bases, with 22 bases between. CDR1 SGHAT and CDR2 FQNNGV come from the germline V gene. CDR3 sequence (DNA): TGTGCCAGCAGCGCAAATGGCGAGATTGGGTCCCATGAGCAGTTCTTC. Its translation is CASSANGEIGSHEQFF.

This clone has a single count. The rearrangement links TRBV6-6 to TRBJ1-3, with a possible D match to TRBD1 (6 bases). From germline, CDR1 is MNHNY and CDR2 SVGAGI (reference sequence). The CDR3 consists of 15 residues. With 2 bases removed from V and 2 bases from J, the gap between germline ends came to 10 bases. DNA for the CDR3: TGTGCCAGCAGTTACGGGGGGCTCCCTGGAAACACCATATATTTT. Its protein product is CASSYGGLPGNTIYF.

The chain combines TRBV4-1 with TRBJ1-6; TRBD1 is a possible D gene (5 bases). This CDR3 is 14 amino acids long. Germline assignment: CDR1 MGHRA and CDR2 YSYEKL. V shed 0 bases and J shed 10 bases, with 10 bases lying between them. CDR3 loop: CASSQESWGSPLHF. DNA for the CDR3: TGCGCCAGCAGCCAAGAGTCGTGGGGCTCACCCCTCCACTTT.

The rearrangement uses TRBV29-1 and TRBJ2-3; tentative D call: TRBD1 (6 bases). Between the trimmed V and J ends, which lost 4 bases and 1 base, there was a span of 15 bases. The CDR3 consists of 15 residues. The germline V gene encodes CDR1 SQVTM and CDR2 ANQGSEA. Here the CDR3 DNA reads TGCAGCGTTGTCCCCGGGACATCGGGCACAGATACGCAGTATTTT. It yields the protein CSVVPGTSGTDTQYF.

As regards this clone: Other DNA variants within this sample encode the same CDR3. V gene TRBV9 combines with J gene TRBJ2-3; D tentatively fits TRBD1 or TRBD2 (5 bases each). Germline-derived CDR1 and CDR2 are SGDLS and YYNGEE. This CDR3 contains 13 residues. V lost 2 bases and J lost 3, with 7 bases in between. DNA for the CDR3: TGTGCCAGCAGCGTCGAGGGGACAGATACGCAGTATTTT. Protein product: CASSVEGTDTQYF.

With respect to this clone: Other DNA sequences in this specimen translate into the identical CDR3. The CDR3 DNA follows: TGCAGCGTTTCTACGGGGGCGTACGAGCAGTACTTC. This sequence encodes CSVSTGAYEQYF. The V and J genes are TRBV29-1 and TRBJ2-7; D is perhaps TRBD1 or TRBD2 (6 bases each). Trimming left V 5 bases short and J 4 bases short, with 12 bases between. The V gene's germline CDR1 is SQVTM and CDR2 ANQGSEA. The CDR3 sequence is 12 residues long.

The chain employs TRBV29-1 and TRBJ1-5, with D maybe TRBD1 (6 bases). This CDR3 contains 14 residues. V gave up 6 bases and J gave up 0 bases, with 12 bases separating them. Looked up from germline, CDR1 is SQVTM and CDR2 is ANQGSEA. The CDR3 nucleotides read TGCAGCGTGGGGACACGGAATAGCAATCAGCCCCAGCATTTT. Translation: CSVGTRNSNQPQHF.

This clone was detected a few times. The rearrangement joins TRBV28 to TRBJ1-2; TRBD1 is a possible D gene (6 bases). Trimming shortened V by 3 bases and J by 5 bases, and 13 bases separated the two germline ends. The CDR3 sequence is 14 residues long. CDR1 is MDHEN, CDR2 SYDVKM, per germline. CDR3 in amino acids: CASSFENQGYGYTF. Written as DNA, the CDR3 is TGTGCCAGCAGTTTTGAGAATCAGGGGTATGGCTACACCTTC.